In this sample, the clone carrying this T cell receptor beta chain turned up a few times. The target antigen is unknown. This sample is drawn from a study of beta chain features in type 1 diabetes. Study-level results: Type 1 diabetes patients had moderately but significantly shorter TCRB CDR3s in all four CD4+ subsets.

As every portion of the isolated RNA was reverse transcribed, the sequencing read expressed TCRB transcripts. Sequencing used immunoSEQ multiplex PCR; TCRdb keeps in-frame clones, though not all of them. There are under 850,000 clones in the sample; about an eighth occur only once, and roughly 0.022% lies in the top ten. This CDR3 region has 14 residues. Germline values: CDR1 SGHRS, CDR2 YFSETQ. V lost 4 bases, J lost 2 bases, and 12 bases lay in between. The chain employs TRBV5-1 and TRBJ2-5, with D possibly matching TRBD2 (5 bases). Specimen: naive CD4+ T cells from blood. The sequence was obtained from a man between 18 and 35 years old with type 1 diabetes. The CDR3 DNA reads TGCGCCAGCAGCCCACCGGGAAGACAAGAGACCCAGTACTTC. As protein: CASSPPGRQETQYF.